This note documents a single T cell receptor (beta chain) sequence. Its specificity is not known. Generated by immunoSEQ multiplex PCR, the TCRdb table keeps only in-frame clones and is missing some. The profile shows 35,000 to 55,000 clones, more than 90% of them singletons. This entry is derived from a study of T cells in tuberculosis. Study outcomes and limitations: GMM-specific TCRs were nearer to active tuberculosis alpha repertoires, suggesting expansion.

The V segment lost 5 bases and the J segment 9 bases; nucleotides outside the gene matches: 3. The CDR3 totals 14 residues. The germline V gene encodes CDR1 MNHEY and CDR2 SVGAGI. The material sequenced was PBMCs. The rearrangement uses TRBV6-5 and TRBJ2-1; TRBD2 matches at 14 bases. The receptor was isolated from a donor aged 5 to 30 with latent tuberculosis or without tuberculosis infection. For the CDR3, the DNA is TGTGCCAGCAGTCCCGGACTAGCGGGGGGTGAGCAGTTCTTC. Its translation: CASSPGLAGGEQFF.